The present TCR beta chain was sequenced within a study of cytomegalovirus exposure and HLA in healthy donors (dated by TCRdb to about 2017). With respect to the entire study: An earlier analysis of fewer than 750 of the donors reported about 300 Gb of sequence data and 90 million to 120 million unique TCR beta sequences obtained from around 170 million T cells. Donor age, sex, ethnicity and CMV serostatus were compiled together with the repertoire data. To decide whether each TCR beta V gene segment behaved as functional or pseudogenic, an earlier analysis of approximately 600 of the donors relied on high-throughput TCR beta sequencing. An early release that covered around 590 HLA-typed donors contained about 300 gigabases of sequencing data and around 80 million unique TCR sequences. Of the approximately 400 genotyped donors, approximately 82% fell in the genetic ancestry cluster associated with self-reported Caucasian donors. The study aimed to test whether signatures of past pathogen exposure could be identified by cataloging public T cell receptors. The number of typed donors differed by locus: about 620-640 for A, B, C, DRB1 and DQB1; 522 for DQA1; 606 for DPA1; and some 430 for DPB1. Along with the 666-subject first cohort, a separate validation cohort of 120 different subjects was used. Rather than drawing on any new phenotypic data, the later analysis identified candidate immune exposures from TCR beta sequences and the way those sequences occurred across donors. The study profiled the T cell repertoires of under 700 subjects by immunosequencing and related them to cytomegalovirus serostatus. HLA typing included class I and class II loci at four-digit resolution. To study patterns of TCR occurrence, a later analysis re-analyzed previously published TCR beta repertoires from 600 to 750 donors and added high-resolution HLA genotyping. Across about 370 genotyped donors of the cohort, an average of approximately 240,000 unique TCR beta nucleotide sequences per donor were sequenced, and roughly a sixth of those sequences were non-productive. A later genetic analysis took genome-wide SNP genotypes for about three fifths of the roughly 700 donors and used that subset as a discovery cohort. All discovery cohort repertoires had been generated on a single sequencing platform. To predict cytomegalovirus infection status, the study brought together high-throughput TCR immunosequencing, statistical association of individual TCRs with disease status, and machine learning. Roughly five DR-DQ haplotypes were handled as single units for association and clustering, since linkage in the cohort was strong.

The library was obtained by the immunoSEQ multiplex PCR assay. For the multiplex PCR, a mixture combining 60 forward primers for TCR Vbeta segments and 13 reverse primers for TCR Jbeta segments was used. The CDR3 region of rearranged TCR beta genes was amplified from genomic DNA by a multiplex PCR assay. Amplified TCR beta libraries were sequenced as 87-base-pair reads on the Illumina HiSeq System. Per the original workflow: A later analysis tallied tens of millions of unique TCR beta chains across the 700 or so repertoires, and some 10 million of those chains were shared by two or more donors. Raw reads were error-corrected and collapsed into unique sequences with a nearest-neighbor algorithm that merged closely related sequences to remove PCR and sequencing errors. Alignment of CDR3 sequences to IMGT reference sequences was used to assign V, D and J gene segments. For a sequence to be retained, a match of at least six nucleotides to both a V gene segment and a J gene segment was required. Rearrangements were called productive when the CDR3 lacked stop codons and stayed in frame with V and J; all others were non-productive. Following IMGT convention, CDR3 was defined as the stretch from the second conserved V-encoded cysteine up to the conserved J-encoded phenylalanine. The earlier analysis of approximately 590 of the donors excluded any sequence lacking an unambiguous match to a single V gene segment. An earlier analysis of several hundred of the donors called V segments functional above 56.7% productive rearrangements and segregating when the between-donor standard deviation exceeded 5%. A statistical classification framework was built to diagnose cytomegalovirus status from the catalog of TCR beta chain sequences. In a later analysis, TCR nucleotide sequences were compared against IMGT/GENE-DB human TR gene sequences so that V and J genes could be assigned. In a later analysis, CDR3 sequences and most-parsimonious VDJ recombination scenarios were assigned using the TCRdist pipeline. A later analysis defined each TCR beta chain by its CDR3 amino acid sequence plus V-gene family, and excluded reads lacking a unique V-gene family. A later analysis removed 500 to 600 highly shared, low-generation-probability nucleotide sequences to deal with suspected cross-contamination and a sequencing artifact. In a later analysis, a clonal expansion index was calculated for each public chain from normalized within-repertoire ranks of inferred template counts. In a later analysis, generation probabilities were computed using a VDJ recombination model fitted to out-of-frame rearrangements, and the results were checked against IGoR. In a later analysis, hypergeometric tests were used to score TCR-TCR, TCR-HLA and TCR-CMV co-occurrence, with a repertoire-size bias correction applied to TCR pairs. A later analysis estimated false discovery rates by permuting HLA or CMV assignments 20 times. A later analysis grouped co-occurring TCRs with DBSCAN, adding TCRdist sequence similarity when clustering within HLA-allele-positive subsets. For co-occurrence clustering, repertoires with fewer than 30,000 or more than 120,000 public chains were excluded, along with roughly 5 repertoires with anomalous nucleotide sharing. Entries here come from immuneACCESS through TCRdb and include only in-frame sequences with V and J called. Some clones fail to appear in such tables; in the studies checked, an unresolved V gene covers under half of the shortfall, and the cause of the remainder is unknown. That table furnishes V, J and clone size, whereas the DNA furnished D and trimming. Present in this sample are about 99,000 clones, 78% of which were seen just once. The ten largest clones capture roughly 1.9% of the sample.

Summary of the overall study and its limitations: Linkage disequilibrium might explain the correlated functional status among segregating V segments, but an unknown experimental factor could not be ruled out. A few of the identified cytomegalovirus-associated TCR beta chains were confirmed in vitro to be specific for cytomegalovirus antigens. CMV serostatus was the only immune exposure information available for the cohort. The study listed 164 TCR beta chains as associated with cytomegalovirus. A later genetic analysis associated a missense DCLRE1C variant with V-gene and J-gene trimming of TCR beta chains, and an independent cohort replicated the association. The classifier was reported to diagnose cytomegalovirus status with high specificity and sensitivity in both the original cohort and the validation cohort. Most CMV-associated TCR beta chains appeared to be HLA-restricted in a later analysis, and the HLA associations seemed to be driven largely by CMV exposure. A later analysis found that TCR association rates varied across HLA loci, with DRB1 alleles showing the most associated TCRs and HLA-C alleles the fewest. Because counts were too low, seventeen rarely observed V segments, including chromosome 9 orphons, were excluded from the earlier analysis of roughly 580 of the donors. In an earlier analysis of 587 of the donors, most TCR beta V segments appeared in productive rearrangements about 87% or about 30% of the time, broadly matching IMGT annotations. Because HLA typing was missing for some donors at each locus, association tests included only the typed subset. A further reported finding was that TCR beta sequences accurately predicted the HLA-A and HLA-B alleles for most subjects in the first cohort. Because the 87-base-pair reads could not distinguish some IMGT-functional V segments, including TRBV6-2 and TRBV6-3, those segments were excluded. The authors suggested that the approach could potentially be generalized to other disease states and immunological phenotypes. Specific HLA alleles were associated with 15,000 to 20,000 TCR beta sequences at a false discovery rate of 0.05 in a later analysis. Only TCR beta chains were sequenced in this cohort, and the absence of alpha or paired-chain data limited detectable features. Presence/absence analyses assumed roughly uniform sequencing depth across donors, an assumption that may not hold. Most TCR sequences were observed very rarely across donors, whereas some public TCRs were present in many individuals. A later analysis reported that several top co-occurrence clusters appeared linked to parvovirus B19, influenza, CMV and Epstein-Barr virus. When HLA alleles, especially DR and DQ, strongly co-occurred, attributing TCR associations to individual alleles was difficult. Compared with equally common non-associated chains, HLA-associated TCR beta chains in a later analysis were more clonally expanded and had lower generation probabilities. A cluster of highly shared sequence variants was judged likely to represent a technical artifact of the sequencing pipeline. A later genetic analysis reported fewer N-insertions in productive TCRs among donors in an Asian-associated ancestry cluster than the roughly 690-donor mean.

Based on the germline V gene (reference sequence), the CDR1 and CDR2 sequences are PRHDT and FYEKMQ. Germline trimming: 5 bases from V, 1 base from J; junction bases outside gene matches: 14. The CDR3 numbers 19 residues from cysteine through phenylalanine. Kept here is only the CDR3 DNA, which spans 57 bases and is read in frame from base 1. In total, about 650 healthy bone marrow donors made up the cohort. Cohort members were all nominally healthy when sampled, although unrecorded immune exposures were likely present. The donor was CMV seronegative and was included in the group of a few hundred seronegative cohort members. Each donor provided a peripheral blood sample, and peripheral blood mononuclear cells were used for TCR beta sequencing. The Qiagen DNeasy Blood Extraction Kit was used to extract genomic DNA from the blood cell samples. As concerns this clone: The antigen it binds to is not known. No base quality values were provided; no much bigger clone lies one nucleotide off.

The clonotype originates from a middle-aged woman in good health and CMV-seronegative. The chain is assembled from TRBV13 and TRBJ2-1; 10 bases in the junction line up with TRBD2. Sequenced input: PBMCs. The nucleotide sequence reads TGTGCCAGCAGCCCCCGTGGGAAACTAGCGGGAACATCCTACAATGAGCAGTTCTTC. This is translated as CASSPRGKLAGTSYNEQFF.